Shown below are 21 T cell receptor beta chains from a single sample sequenced in a study of T cell responses to AZD1222 COVID-19 vaccine. The assay was immunoSEQ multiplex PCR, and TCRdb's table has in-frame clones only and misses some. The sample lists 100,000 to 150,000 clones, about nine tenths occurring once. Sequencing was performed on peripheral blood, taken on day 0 of AZD1222 vaccination. The receptors originated from an adult in good health.

The chain employs TRBV5-1 and TRBJ2-1; 11 bases fit TRBD1. The CDR3 is 16 amino acids. Germline assignment: CDR1 SGHRS and CDR2 YFSETQ. The V and J ends lost 1 base and 7 bases, in that order; junction bases with no gene match: 7. CDR3 DNA: TGCGCCAGCAGCTTGACCTACGGGACAGGGGGAAATGAGCAGTTCTTC. Translation gives CASSLTYGTGGNEQFF.

Only a few counts were recorded for this clone. V and J are TRBV7-8 and TRBJ1-3; D is unclear. Germline V gene lookup returns CDR1 SGHVS and CDR2 FQNEAQ. Trimming shortened V by 1 base and J by 4 bases, and 8 bases separated the two germline ends. This CDR3 region has 14 residues. The CDR3 loop is CASSLGTSGNTIYF. The CDR3 DNA sequence: TGTGCCAGCAGCTTAGGAACCTCCGGAAACACCATATATTTT.

The genes are TRBV19 and TRBJ1-5; D remains ambiguous. Germline V lookup: CDR1 LNHDA, CDR2 SQIVND (reference sequence). Trimming removed 6 bases from V and 1 base from J, with 22 bases in between. CDR3 size: 18 residues. The CDR3: CASSHTAPASWSNQPQHF. CDR3 DNA: TGTGCCAGTAGCCACACGGCACCCGCGTCGTGGAGCAATCAGCCCCAGCATTTT.

CDR3 protein: CASSSRDTEAFF. DNA for the CDR3: TGTGCCAGCAGCTCCCGAGACACTGAAGCTTTCTTT. This chain uses TRBV7-9 with TRBJ1-1; D not resolved. V was shortened by 4 bases and J by 3 bases, with 6 bases between the two germline ends. This CDR3 comprises 12 residues. CDR1 is SEHNR, CDR2 FQNEAQ, per germline (reference sequence).

V is TRBV5-6 and J is TRBJ1-4; D unresolved. Germline V CDR1 and CDR2: SGHDT, YYEEEE. The CDR3 has 18 amino acids. Trimming cost V 4 bases and J 0 bases, with 19 bases left between them. CDR3 bases: TGTGCCAGCAGCCCCCGGGCCATCTCCCTAACAACTAATGAAAAACTGTTTTTT. Residues: CASSPRAISLTTNEKLFF.

The chain joins TRBV16 to TRBJ1-5; 10 bases agree with TRBD1. Trimming at V came to 2 bases and at J to 4 bases, leaving 2 bases not matched to a gene. Germline lookup yields CDR1 KGHSY and CDR2 FQNENV. This CDR3 region has 15 residues. The CDR3 sequence is CASSQGGQGNQPQHF. CDR3 coding DNA: TGTGCCAGCAGCCAAGGGGGACAGGGGAATCAGCCCCAGCATTTT.

This chain joins TRBV11-3 and TRBJ2-1; 14 nucleotides line up with TRBD2. Per the germline V gene, CDR1 is SGHNT and CDR2 is YENEEA. The ends lost 8 bases at V and 7 bases at J; junction bases unmatched: 10. This CDR3 has 16 amino acids. CDR3: CASGVGTSGSSNEQFF. DNA of the CDR3: TGTGCCAGCGGGGTTGGGACTAGCGGGAGCTCGAATGAGCAGTTCTTC. Using reference TRBV11-3 and TRBJ2-1 for the parts outside the CDR3, the full variable domain is EAGVVQSPRYKIIEKKQPVAFWCNPISGHNTLYWYLQNLGQGPELLIRYENEEAVDDSQLPKDRFSAERLKGVDSTLKIQPAELGDSAVYLCASGVGTSGSSNEQFFGPGTRLTVL.

V gene TRBV13 combines with J gene TRBJ1-1; D not certain. Trimming shortened V by 4 bases and J by 8 bases, and 11 bases separated the two germline ends. The germline CDR1 and CDR2 sequences are PRHDT and FYEKMQ (reference sequence). There are 12 residues in the CDR3. The CDR3 is CASSYKTGEAFF. The CDR3 nucleotides read TGTGCCAGCAGCTATAAGACCGGGGAAGCTTTCTTT.

The genes are TRBV27 and TRBJ1-2; possible D gene TRBD1, 6 bases. CDR1 MNHEY and CDR2 SMNVEV come from the germline V gene (reference sequence). The CDR3 runs 15 residues. Trimming left V 6 bases short and J 0 bases short, with 14 bases between. CDR3 in amino acids: CASSLGGRPNYGYTF. The CDR3 DNA reads as TGTGCCAGCAGCCTAGGGGGGAGGCCTAACTATGGCTACACCTTC.

This clone has only one observation. This chain connects TRBV7-8 to TRBJ1-4; the D is unclear. V lost 3 bases, J lost 8 bases, and 16 bases lay in between. Germline CDR1 reads SGHVS; CDR2 reads FQNEAQ. The CDR3 consists of 15 residues. CDR3 residues: CASSFLDGWLEKLFF. The CDR3 bases are TGTGCCAGCAGCTTCCTCGACGGCTGGCTCGAAAAACTGTTTTTT. Based on the CDR3 plus reference TRBV7-8 and TRBJ1-4, the full variable domain is GAGVSQSPRYKVAKRGQDVALRCDPISGHVSLFWYQQALGQGPEFLTYFQNEAQLDKSGLPSDRFFAERPEGSVSTLKIQRTQQEDSAVYLCASSFLDGWLEKLFFGSGTQLSVL.

The rearrangement uses TRBV28 and TRBJ1-1; 10 nucleotides match TRBD1. Losses at the gene ends were 5 bases for V and 5 bases for J; bases not matched to a gene: 11. Germline assignment: CDR1 MDHEN and CDR2 SYDVKM. CDR3 length: 16 residues. CDR3 sequence reads: CASSGQGGIRGTEAFF. The CDR3 DNA reads TGTGCCAGCAGTGGACAGGGGGGAATCCGGGGGACTGAAGCTTTCTTT. The complete variable domain, with remaining parts taken from reference TRBV28 and TRBJ1-1, reads DVKVTQSSRYLVKRTGEKVFLECVQDMDHENMFWYRQDPGLGLRLIYFSYDVKMKEKGDIPEGYSVSREKKERFSLILESASTNQTSMYLCASSGQGGIRGTEAFFGQGTRLTVV.

The rearrangement links TRBV7-9 to TRBJ1-1; D is unclear. Germline CDR1 SEHNR, CDR2 FQNEAQ (reference sequence). This CDR3 has 12 amino acids. V was trimmed by 1 base and J by 8 bases, leaving 8 bases between them. The CDR3 here is CASSLGSPEAFF. The DNA for the CDR3 is TGTGCCAGCAGCTTAGGGTCGCCGGAAGCTTTCTTT.

The rearrangement joins TRBV18 to TRBJ2-7; D gene ambiguous. Between the trimmed V and J ends, which lost 4 bases and 7 bases, there was a span of 14 bases. The CDR3 sequence is 13 residues long. The V gene's germline CDR1 is KGHSH and CDR2 LQKENI. In DNA, the CDR3 is TGTGCCAGCTCACTAGACACCCTCCGGGAGCAGTACTTC. Translating it yields CASSLDTLREQYF. Drawing the rest from reference TRBV18 and TRBJ2-7, the complete variable domain is NAGVMQNPRHLVRRRGQEARLRCSPMKGHSHVYWYRQLPEEGLKFMVYLQKENIIDESGMPKERFSAEFPKEGPSILRIQQVVRGDSAAYFCASSLDTLREQYFGPGTRLTVT.

This clone was seen once. The chain is built from TRBV2 and TRBJ2-3, with 8 bases identical to TRBD2. V gave up 7 bases and J gave up 3 bases; unmatched junction bases: 9. The CDR3 is 15 amino acids. Germline CDR1 reads SNHLY; CDR2 reads FYNNEI. The DNA of the CDR3 is TGTGCCAGCAACCCCGGGACTAGGGGTACAGATACGCAGTATTTT. Its translation is CASNPGTRGTDTQYF.

CDR3 in DNA: TGTGCCAGCAGTGACCGGTTTGGGCAGGGCCGGAATTCACCCCTCCACTTT. Translating gives CASSDRFGQGRNSPLHF. V and J are TRBV6-4 and TRBJ1-6; D possibly corresponds to TRBD1 (5 bases). V was shortened by 2 bases and J by 7 bases, with 18 bases between the two germline ends. Germline V CDR1 and CDR2: MRHNA, SNTAGT. This CDR3 is 17 amino acids long.

The chain carries TRBV3-1 (or the pseudogene TRBV3-2) and TRBJ1-6; 10 nucleotides match TRBD1. Germline V gene data show CDR1 as LGHDT and CDR2 as YNNKEL (reference sequence). This CDR3 region has 16 residues. The V and J ends lost 3 bases and 9 bases, in that order; junction bases with no gene match: 8. CDR3: CASSQIDRGHSSPLHF. The CDR3 coding sequence is TGTGCCAGCAGCCAGATTGACAGGGGGCACAGTTCACCCCTCCACTTT.

This rearrangement joins TRBV6-5 to TRBJ2-7, with no clear D. Per germline, CDR1 MNHEY and CDR2 SVGAGI. V lost 0 bases and J lost 3, with 6 bases in between. The CDR3 totals 13 residues. In DNA, the CDR3 is TGTGCCAGCAGTTACTCTGGGAACTACGAGCAGTACTTC. It yields the protein CASSYSGNYEQYF.

V is TRBV12-3 or TRBV12-4 and J is TRBJ1-2; D remains ambiguous. Trimming left V 3 bases short and J 2 bases short, with 7 bases between. This CDR3 has 13 amino acids. For the CDR3, the DNA is TGTGCCAGCAGTTTGATACGGAACTATGGCTACACCTTC. It translates to CASSLIRNYGYTF.

This clone was observed once. This chain links TRBV13 with TRBJ2-1; the match to TRBD2 covers 14 bases. CDR1 and CDR2 from the germline V gene are PRHDT and FYEKMQ (reference sequence). The CDR3 totals 18 residues. V lost 4 bases, J lost 4 bases, and 9 bases stayed unmatched. CDR3 in amino acids: CASSSATSGGARYNEQFF. In DNA, the CDR3 is TGTGCCAGCAGCTCCGCGACTAGCGGGGGGGCGCGATACAATGAGCAGTTCTTC.

This chain joins TRBV7-9 and TRBJ2-6; no firm D call. With 1 base removed from V and 0 bases from J, the gap between germline ends came to 7 bases. Per the germline V gene, CDR1 is SEHNR and CDR2 is FQNEAQ (reference sequence). This CDR3 spans 16 amino acids. DNA of the CDR3: TGTGCCAGCAGCTTAGAGTCGTACTCTGGGGCCAACGTCCTGACTTTC. Protein sequence: CASSLESYSGANVLTF.

V usage is TRBV21-1 and J usage is TRBJ2-5. TRBV21-1 is reported as a pseudogene. CDR3 length: 15 amino acids. The CDR3 sequence is CASTSGAGWVETQYF. CDR3 DNA: TGTGCCAGCACCTCTGGGGCGGGCTGGGTGGAGACCCAGTACTTC.